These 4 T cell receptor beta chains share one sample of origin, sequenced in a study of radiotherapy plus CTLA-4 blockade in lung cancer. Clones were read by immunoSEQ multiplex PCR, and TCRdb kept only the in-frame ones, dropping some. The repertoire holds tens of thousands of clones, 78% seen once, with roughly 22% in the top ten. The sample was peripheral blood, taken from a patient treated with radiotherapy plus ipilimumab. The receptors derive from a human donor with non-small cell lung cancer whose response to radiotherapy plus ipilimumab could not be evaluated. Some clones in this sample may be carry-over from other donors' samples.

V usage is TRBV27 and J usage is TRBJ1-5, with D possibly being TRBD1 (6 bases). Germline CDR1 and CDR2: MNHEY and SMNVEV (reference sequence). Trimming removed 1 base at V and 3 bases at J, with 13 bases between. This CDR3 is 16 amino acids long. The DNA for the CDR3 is TGTGCCAGCAGTTTATACGGAGGGGGGGTCAATCAGCCCCAGCATTTT. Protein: CASSLYGGGVNQPQHF.

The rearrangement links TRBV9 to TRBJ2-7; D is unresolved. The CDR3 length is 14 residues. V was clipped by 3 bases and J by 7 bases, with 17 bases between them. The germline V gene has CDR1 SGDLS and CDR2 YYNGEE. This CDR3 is CASSALGTLGEQYF. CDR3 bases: TGTGCCAGCAGCGCCCTTGGCACACTCGGGGAGCAGTACTTC.

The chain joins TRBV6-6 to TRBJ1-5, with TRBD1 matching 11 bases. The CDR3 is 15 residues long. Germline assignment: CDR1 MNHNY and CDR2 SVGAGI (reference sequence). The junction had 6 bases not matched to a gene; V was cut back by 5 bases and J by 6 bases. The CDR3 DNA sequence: TGTGCCAGCAGTGGACAGGGGGCGAGAACTCAGCCCCAGCATTTT. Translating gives CASSGQGARTQPQHF.

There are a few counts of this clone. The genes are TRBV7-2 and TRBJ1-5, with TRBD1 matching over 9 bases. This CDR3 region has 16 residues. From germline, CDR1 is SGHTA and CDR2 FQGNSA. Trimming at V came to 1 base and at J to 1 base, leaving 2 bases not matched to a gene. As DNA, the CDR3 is TGTGCCAGCAGCTTAGTAGGGACAGGGAGCAATCAGCCCCAGCATTTT. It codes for CASSLVGTGSNQPQHF.